Given below is one T cell receptor (beta chain) in context. The antigen remains unidentified. This record belongs to a study of persistence of HIV-infected CD4 T cells. Broader study findings: Antigen-responding cells were enriched for degenerate expanded CDR3beta sequences.

Cells were stimulated with overlapping HIV-1 Gag 15-mer peptides. CD40L-negative CD69-negative CD45RO-high memory CD4+ T cells were sorted as populations depleted of antigen-responding cells. The immunoSEQ assay was version 4, run in survey mode. This table comes from immunoSEQ multiplex PCR, and its TCRdb copy is limited to in-frame clones, with some not included. Here the sample spans about 36,000 clones, around 85% being singletons. The CDR3 totals 14 residues. The V end was cut by 1 base, the J end by 5 bases, with 12 bases between. Germline V gene lookup returns CDR1 SGHRS and CDR2 YFSETQ. Specimen: cultured CD4+ T cells from PBMCs, collected from a patient who received antiretroviral therapy. The sequence derives from an adult with HIV. The donor label of this sample is uncertain. The chain links TRBV5-1 to TRBJ2-5; possible D gene TRBD2, 7 bases. As DNA, the CDR3 is TGCGCCAGCAGCTTGTTGGGGGGGCTTGAGACCCAGTACTTC. Encoded protein: CASSLLGGLETQYF. The complete variable domain, with remaining parts taken from reference TRBV5-1 and TRBJ2-5, reads KAGVTQTPRYLIKTRGQQVTLSCSPISGHRSVSWYQQTPGQGLQFLFEYFSETQRNKGNFPGRFSGRQFSNSRSEMNVSTLELGDSALYLCASSLLGGLETQYFGPGTRLLVL.